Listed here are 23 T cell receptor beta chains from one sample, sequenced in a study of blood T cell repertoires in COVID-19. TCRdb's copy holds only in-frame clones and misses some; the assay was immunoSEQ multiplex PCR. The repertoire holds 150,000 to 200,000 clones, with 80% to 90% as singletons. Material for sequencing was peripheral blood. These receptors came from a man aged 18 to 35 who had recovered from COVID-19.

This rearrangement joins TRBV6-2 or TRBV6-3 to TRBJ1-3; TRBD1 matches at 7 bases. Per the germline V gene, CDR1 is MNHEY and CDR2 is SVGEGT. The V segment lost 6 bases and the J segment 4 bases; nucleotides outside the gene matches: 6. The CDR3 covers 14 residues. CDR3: CASRPQGEGNTIYF. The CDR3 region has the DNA TGTGCCAGCAGACCTCAGGGGGAGGGAAACACCATATATTTT.

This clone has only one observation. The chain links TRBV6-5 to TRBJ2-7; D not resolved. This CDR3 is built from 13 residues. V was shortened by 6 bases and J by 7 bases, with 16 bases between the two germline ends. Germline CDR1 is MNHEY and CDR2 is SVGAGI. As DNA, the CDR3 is TGTGCCAGCAGCCCCTCCGGAGCTCGGGAGCAGTACTTC. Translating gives CASSPSGAREQYF.

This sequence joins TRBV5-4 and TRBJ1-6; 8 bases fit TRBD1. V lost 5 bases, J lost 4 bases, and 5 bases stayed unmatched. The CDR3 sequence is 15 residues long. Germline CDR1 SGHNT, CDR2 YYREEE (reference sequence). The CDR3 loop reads CASRPGTGYNSPLHF. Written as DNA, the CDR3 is TGTGCCAGCAGGCCCGGGACAGGATATAATTCACCCCTCCACTTT.

The CDR3 here is CASSIWSGGPADTQYF. The CDR3 DNA sequence: TGTGCCAGTAGTATATGGTCGGGAGGGCCTGCAGATACGCAGTATTTT. The rearrangement uses TRBV19 and TRBJ2-3, with 8 bases fitting TRBD2. The V segment lost 2 bases and the J segment 4 bases; nucleotides outside the gene matches: 8. The germline V gene has CDR1 LNHDA and CDR2 SQIVND (reference sequence). The CDR3 is 16 amino acids.

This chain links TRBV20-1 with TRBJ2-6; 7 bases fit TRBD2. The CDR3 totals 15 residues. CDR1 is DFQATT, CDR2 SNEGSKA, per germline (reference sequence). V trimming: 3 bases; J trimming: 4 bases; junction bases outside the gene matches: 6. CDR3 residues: CSASPGTMGANVLTF. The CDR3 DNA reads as TGCAGTGCTAGTCCCGGGACTATGGGGGCCAACGTCCTGACTTTC.

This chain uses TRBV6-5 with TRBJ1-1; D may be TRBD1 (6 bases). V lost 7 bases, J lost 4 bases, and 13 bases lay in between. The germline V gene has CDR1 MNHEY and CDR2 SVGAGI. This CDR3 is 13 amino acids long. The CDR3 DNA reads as TGTGCCAGCACCATGGGACACCTCACTGAAGCTTTCTTT. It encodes CASTMGHLTEAFF.

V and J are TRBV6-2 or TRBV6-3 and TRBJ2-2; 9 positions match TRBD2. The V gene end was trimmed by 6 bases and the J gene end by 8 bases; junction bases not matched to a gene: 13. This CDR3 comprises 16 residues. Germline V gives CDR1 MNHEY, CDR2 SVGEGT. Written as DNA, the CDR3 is TGTGCCAGCAGCAAGGCGGGAGGGCCAGTTGGTGGGGAGCTGTTTTTT. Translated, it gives CASSKAGGPVGGELFF.

This chain's CDR3 is CSVLTGSSDEQYF. In DNA, the CDR3 is TGCAGCGTTTTGACAGGCAGTTCGGACGAGCAGTACTTC. This chain joins TRBV29-1 and TRBJ2-7; D is perhaps TRBD1 (6 bases). The V end lost 5 bases, the J end lost 5 bases, and 16 bases lay between the germline ends. The CDR3 spans 13 residues. Germline-derived CDR1 and CDR2 are SQVTM and ANQGSEA.

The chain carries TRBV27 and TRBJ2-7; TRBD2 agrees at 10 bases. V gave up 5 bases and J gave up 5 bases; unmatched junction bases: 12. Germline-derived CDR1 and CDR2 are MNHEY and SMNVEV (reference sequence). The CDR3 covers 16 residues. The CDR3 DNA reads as TGTGCCAGCAGTCAACCCGGGGTAGCGGGAGGTAACGAGCAGTACTTC. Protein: CASSQPGVAGGNEQYF.

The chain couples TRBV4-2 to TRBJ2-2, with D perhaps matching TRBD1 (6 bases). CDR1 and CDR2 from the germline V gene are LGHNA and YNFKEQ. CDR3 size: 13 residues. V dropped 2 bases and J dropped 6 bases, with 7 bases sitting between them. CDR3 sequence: CASSQPGAGELFF. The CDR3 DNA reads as TGTGCCAGCAGCCAACCAGGGGCCGGGGAGCTGTTTTTT.

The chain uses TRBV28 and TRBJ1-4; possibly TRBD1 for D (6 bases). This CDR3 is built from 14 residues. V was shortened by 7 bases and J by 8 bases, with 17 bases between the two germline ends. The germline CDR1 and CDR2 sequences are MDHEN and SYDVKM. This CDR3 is CASNSRGGAEKLFF. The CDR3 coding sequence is TGTGCCAGCAATTCCCGCGGGGGCGCAGAAAAACTGTTTTTT.

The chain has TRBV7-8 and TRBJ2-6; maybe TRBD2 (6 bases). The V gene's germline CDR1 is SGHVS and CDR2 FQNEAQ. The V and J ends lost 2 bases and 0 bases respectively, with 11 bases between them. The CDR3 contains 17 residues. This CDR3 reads CASSLMGRFSGANVLTF. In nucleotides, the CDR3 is TGTGCCAGCAGCTTAATGGGGAGGTTCTCTGGGGCCAACGTCCTGACTTTC. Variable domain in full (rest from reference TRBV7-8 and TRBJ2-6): GAGVSQSPRYKVAKRGQDVALRCDPISGHVSLFWYQQALGQGPEFLTYFQNEAQLDKSGLPSDRFFAERPEGSVSTLKIQRTQQEDSAVYLCASSLMGRFSGANVLTFGAGSRLTVL.

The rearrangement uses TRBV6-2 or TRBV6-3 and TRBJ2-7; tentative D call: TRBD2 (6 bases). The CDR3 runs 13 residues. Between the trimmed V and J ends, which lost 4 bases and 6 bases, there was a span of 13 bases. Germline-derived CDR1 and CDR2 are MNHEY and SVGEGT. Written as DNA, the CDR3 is TGTGCCAGCAGTTCCCCCGGAGGGAGCGAGCAGTACTTC. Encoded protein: CASSSPGGSEQYF.

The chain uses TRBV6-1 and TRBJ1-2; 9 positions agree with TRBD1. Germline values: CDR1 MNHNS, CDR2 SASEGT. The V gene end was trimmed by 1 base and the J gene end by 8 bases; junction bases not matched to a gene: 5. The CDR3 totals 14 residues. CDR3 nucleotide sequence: TGTGCCAGCAGTGAAGTGGGACAGGGCATAGGCTACACCTTC. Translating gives CASSEVGQGIGYTF.

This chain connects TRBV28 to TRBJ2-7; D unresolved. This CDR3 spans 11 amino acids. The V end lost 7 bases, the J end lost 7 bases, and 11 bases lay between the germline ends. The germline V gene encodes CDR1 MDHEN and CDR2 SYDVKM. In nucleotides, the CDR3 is TGTGCCAGCACCCAGAAAGTTGAGCAGTACTTC. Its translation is CASTQKVEQYF.

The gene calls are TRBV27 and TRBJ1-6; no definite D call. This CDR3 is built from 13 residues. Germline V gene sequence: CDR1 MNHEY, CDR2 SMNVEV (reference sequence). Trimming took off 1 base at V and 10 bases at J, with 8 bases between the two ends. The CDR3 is CASSLWGVSPLHF. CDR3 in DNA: TGTGCCAGCAGTTTATGGGGAGTATCACCCCTCCACTTT.

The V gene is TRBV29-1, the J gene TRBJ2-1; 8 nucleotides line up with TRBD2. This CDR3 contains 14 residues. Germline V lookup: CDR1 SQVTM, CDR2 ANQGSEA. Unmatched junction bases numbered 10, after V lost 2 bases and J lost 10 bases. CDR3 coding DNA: TGCAGCGTTGAACAGCGGGAGCGACTATGGGAGCAGTTCTTC. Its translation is CSVEQRERLWEQFF.

CDR3: CASTPRGTETQYF. The DNA of the CDR3 is TGTGCCAGCACCCCAAGGGGGACAGAGACCCAGTACTTC. The chain recombines TRBV6-5 with TRBJ2-5; D might be TRBD1 (6 bases). Germline V gene lookup returns CDR1 MNHEY and CDR2 SVGAGI. CDR3 size: 13 residues. Between the trimmed V and J ends, which lost 7 bases and 4 bases, there was a span of 13 bases.

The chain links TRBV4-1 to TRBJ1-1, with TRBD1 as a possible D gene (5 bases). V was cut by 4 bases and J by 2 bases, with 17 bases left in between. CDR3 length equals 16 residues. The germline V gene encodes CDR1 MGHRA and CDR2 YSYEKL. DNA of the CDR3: TGCGCCAGCAGCCGCGGCAGGGCGGCTAAAAACACTGAAGCTTTCTTT. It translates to CASSRGRAAKNTEAFF.

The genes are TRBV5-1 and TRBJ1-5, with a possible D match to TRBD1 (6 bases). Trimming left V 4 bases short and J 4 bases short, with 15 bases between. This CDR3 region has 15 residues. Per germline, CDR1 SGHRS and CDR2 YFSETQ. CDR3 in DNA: TGCGCCAGCAGCCCCGCACCACAGGGAAATCAGCCCCAGCATTTT. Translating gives CASSPAPQGNQPQHF.

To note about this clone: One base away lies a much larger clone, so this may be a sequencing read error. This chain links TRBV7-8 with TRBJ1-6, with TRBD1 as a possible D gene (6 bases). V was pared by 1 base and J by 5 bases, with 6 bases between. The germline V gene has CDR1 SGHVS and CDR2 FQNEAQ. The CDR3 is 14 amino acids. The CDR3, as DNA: TGTGCCAGCAGCTTAGACAGGGATAATTCACCCCTCCACTTT. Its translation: CASSLDRDNSPLHF.

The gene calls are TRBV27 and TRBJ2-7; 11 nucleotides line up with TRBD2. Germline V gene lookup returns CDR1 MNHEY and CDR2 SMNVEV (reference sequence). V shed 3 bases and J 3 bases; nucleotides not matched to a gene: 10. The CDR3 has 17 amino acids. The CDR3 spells CASSFRPGLAANYEQYF. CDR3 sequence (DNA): TGTGCCAGCAGTTTCCGCCCGGGACTAGCGGCAAACTACGAGCAGTACTTC.

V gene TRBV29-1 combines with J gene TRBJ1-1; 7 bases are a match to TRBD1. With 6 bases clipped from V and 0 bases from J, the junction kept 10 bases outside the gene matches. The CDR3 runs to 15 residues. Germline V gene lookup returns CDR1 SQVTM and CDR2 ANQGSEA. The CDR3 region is CSVANRQGMNTEAFF. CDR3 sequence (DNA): TGCAGCGTCGCCAACCGACAGGGAATGAACACTGAAGCTTTCTTT.